This T cell receptor beta chain is from a study of monozygotic twins with inflammatory bowel disease. UMIs incorporating a 6-nucleotide sample barcode were appended by means of template switching. TCRdb reprocessed the 5' RACE reads, keeping one entry per CDR3 protein, no DNA. Its table lists about 350,000 distinct CDR3 sequences. Study-level points and caveats: Added variability in patient repertoires may stem from differing immunosuppressive treatments.

Points on this clonotype: Antigen specificity is unknown.

The V gene's germline CDR1 is MDHEN and CDR2 SYDVKM. The length of the CDR3 is 11 residues. The sequence came from a human donor with ulcerative colitis or Crohn's disease, or a healthy co-twin of an affected twin (not recorded which). The chain joins TRBV28 to TRBJ2-1; TCRdb's D gene call, TRBD2, goes unchecked for lack of DNA. The sequenced sample consisted of blood. The CDR3 here is CASTLPGEQFF.